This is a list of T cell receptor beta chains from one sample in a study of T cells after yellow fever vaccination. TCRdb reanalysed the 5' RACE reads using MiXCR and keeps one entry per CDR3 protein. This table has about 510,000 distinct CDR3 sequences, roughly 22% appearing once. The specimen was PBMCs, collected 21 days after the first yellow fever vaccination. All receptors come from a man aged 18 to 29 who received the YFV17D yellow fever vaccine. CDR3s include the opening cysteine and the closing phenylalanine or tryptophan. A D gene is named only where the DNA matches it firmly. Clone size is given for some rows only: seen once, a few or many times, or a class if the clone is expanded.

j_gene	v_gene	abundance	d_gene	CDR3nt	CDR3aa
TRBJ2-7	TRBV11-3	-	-	TGTGCCAGCAGCTTAGATACTTCGGACGAGCAGTACTTC	CASSLDTSDEQYF
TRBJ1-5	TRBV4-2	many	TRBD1	TGTGCCAGCAGCCAAGACCGGGACAGGGGGGACAGCAATCAGCCCCAGCATTTT	CASSQDRDRGDSNQPQHF
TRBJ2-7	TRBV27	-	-	TGTGCCAGCAGTTGGGAGTTGGGCTACGAGCAGTACTTC	CASSWELGYEQYF
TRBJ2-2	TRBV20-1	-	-	TGCAGTGCTAACCAGGGCAGCGGCGGGGAGCTGTTTTTT	CSANQGSGGELFF
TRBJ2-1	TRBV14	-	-	TGTGCCAGCAGCCAAGCGGGGTCATACGATGAGCAGTTCTTC	CASSQAGSYDEQFF
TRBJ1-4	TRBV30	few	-	TGTGCCTGGAGTGTAGGGTCCCAGGAAAAACTGTTTTTT	CAWSVGSQEKLFF
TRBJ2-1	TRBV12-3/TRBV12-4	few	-	TGTGCCAGCAGTCCCCAGTTAGCGGCTTCCTACAATGAGCAGTTCTTC	CASSPQLAASYNEQFF
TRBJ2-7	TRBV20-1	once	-	TGCAGTGCTAGAGATATTAACGGAGCCTACGAGCAGTACTTC	CSARDINGAYEQYF
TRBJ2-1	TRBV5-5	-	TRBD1	TGTGCCAGCAGCTTGGCCGGGACAGGAAACAATGAGCAGTTCTTC	CASSLAGTGNNEQFF
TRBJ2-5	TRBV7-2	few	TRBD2	TGTGCCAGCAGCTTAGACGGGGGGGCGCGGACCCAGTACTTC	CASSLDGGARTQYF
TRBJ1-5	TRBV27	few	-	TGTGCCAGCAGTTTAAACGCCGTGACCAGCAATCAGCCCCAGCATTTT	CASSLNAVTSNQPQHF
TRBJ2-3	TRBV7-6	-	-	TGTGCCAGCAGCTTAGTAGGAGGGCTAGAGGCAGATACGCAGTATTTT	CASSLVGGLEADTQYF
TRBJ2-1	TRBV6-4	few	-	TGTGCCAGCAGTGACTATGATGAGCAGTTCTTC	CASSDYDEQFF
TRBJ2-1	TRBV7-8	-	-	TGTGCCAGCAGCTTAGTAAGGTGGGGGTTCCCTTACAATGAGCAGTTCTTC	CASSLVRWGFPYNEQFF
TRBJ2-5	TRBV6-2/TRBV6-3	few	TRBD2	TGTGCCAGCAGGGGACTAGCGGGGATGATGACCCAGTACTTC	CASRGLAGMMTQYF
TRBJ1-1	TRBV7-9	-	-	TGTGCCAGCAGCGACACCGTATCGGCTTTCTTT	CASSDTVSAFF
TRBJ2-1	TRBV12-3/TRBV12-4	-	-	TGTGCCAGCAGTTTCGGAGGGACTTCTAATGAGCAGTTCTTC	CASSFGGTSNEQFF
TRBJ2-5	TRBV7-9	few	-	TGTGCCAGCAGCTTAGACCCGAGGGCGGAGACCCAGTACTTC	CASSLDPRAETQYF
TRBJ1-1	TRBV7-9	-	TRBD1	TGTGCCAGCAGCTTAGAGACAGGGGGCTATACTGAAGCTTTCTTT	CASSLETGGYTEAFF
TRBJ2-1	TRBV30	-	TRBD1	TGTGCCTGGAGGCTACGGGACAGGAGCTACAATGAGCAGTTCTTC	CAWRLRDRSYNEQFF
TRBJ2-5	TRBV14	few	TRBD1	TGTGCCAGCCCTCGACACGACAGGGATGAGACCCAGTACTTC	CASPRHDRDETQYF
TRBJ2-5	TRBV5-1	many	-	TGCGCCAGCAGCTTGAATCGGCGACAAAGAGAAGAGACCCAGTACTTC	CASSLNRRQREETQYF
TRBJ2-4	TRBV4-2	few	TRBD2	TGTGCCAGCAGCCAAGACGTGGGGGGGAAAAACATTCAGTACTTC	CASSQDVGGKNIQYF
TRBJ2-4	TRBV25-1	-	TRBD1	TGTGCCAGCAGTGAGACAGGGATAGCCAAAAACATTCAGTACTTC	CASSETGIAKNIQYF
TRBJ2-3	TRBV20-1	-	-	TGCAGTGCTAACGGACTGCAGAGCACAGATACGCAGTATTTT	CSANGLQSTDTQYF
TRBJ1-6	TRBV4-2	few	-	TGTGCCAGCAGCCAAGAGCTGGGACTGCACTCCTATAATTCACCCCTCCACTTT	CASSQELGLHSYNSPLHF
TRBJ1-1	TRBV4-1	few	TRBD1	TGCGCCAGCAGGGACAGGGGTGTTTCGAACACTGAAGCTTTCTTT	CASRDRGVSNTEAFF
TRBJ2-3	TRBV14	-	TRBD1	TGTGCCAGCAGCCAATACCCCGGGACAGGGTATGGCACAGATACGCAGTATTTT	CASSQYPGTGYGTDTQYF
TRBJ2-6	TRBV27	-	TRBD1	TGTGCCAGCAGCCGGGACAGCCGTCTCTCTGGGGCCAACGTCCTGACTTTC	CASSRDSRLSGANVLTF
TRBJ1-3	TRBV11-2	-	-	TGTGCCAGCAGCCCCCTCACAGGGCCTGGAAACACCATATATTTT	CASSPLTGPGNTIYF
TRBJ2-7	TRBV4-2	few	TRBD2	TGTGCCAGCAGCCCAGAGCGGGGCACCACCTACGAGCAGTACTTC	CASSPERGTTYEQYF
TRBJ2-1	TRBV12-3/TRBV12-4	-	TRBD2	TGTGCCAGCAGTAGAACTAGCGGTTACAATGAGCAGTTCTTC	CASSRTSGYNEQFF
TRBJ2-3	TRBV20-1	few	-	TGCAGTGCTCAGGGGGAGGGGTCCCCAGATACGCAGTATTTT	CSAQGEGSPDTQYF
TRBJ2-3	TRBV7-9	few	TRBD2	TGTGCCAGCAGCTCATCGACTAGCGGGGTTTTCGGGGATACGCAGTATTTT	CASSSSTSGVFGDTQYF
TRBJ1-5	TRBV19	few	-	TGTGCCAGTAGTATGATGGGAATGCAGCCCCAGCATTTT	CASSMMGMQPQHF
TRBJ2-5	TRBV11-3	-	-	TGTGCCAGCAGCTCCGAGGAAGAGACCCAGTACTTC	CASSSEEETQYF
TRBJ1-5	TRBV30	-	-	TGTGCCTGGAGTGTGCGGGTTCTGCAGCCCCAGCATTTT	CAWSVRVLQPQHF
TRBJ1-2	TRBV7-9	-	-	TGTGCCAGCAGCCTACGGCCGGTGTGGGGGTATGGCTACACCTTC	CASSLRPVWGYGYTF
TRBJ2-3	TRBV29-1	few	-	TGCAGCGTTGCGGCAGTCCATGATACGTCGGATACGCAGTATTTT	CSVAAVHDTSDTQYF
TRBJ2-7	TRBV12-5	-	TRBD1	TGTGCTAGTGGTTTGGTACTAGACAGGGGGAACTACGAGCAGTACTTC	CASGLVLDRGNYEQYF
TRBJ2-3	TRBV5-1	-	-	TGCGCCAGCAGAGAAGGTCCGGGGCTCACAGATACGCAGTATTTT	CASREGPGLTDTQYF
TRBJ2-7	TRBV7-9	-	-	TGTGCCAGCAGCCCGTCCCTCTCCAGCTCCTACGAGCAGTACTTC	CASSPSLSSSYEQYF
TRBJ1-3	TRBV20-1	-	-	TGCAGTGCGCACCAGGTTGGCGGAAACACCATATATTTT	CSAHQVGGNTIYF